This T cell receptor beta chain was sequenced in a study of T-cell memory formation after mild COVID-19. The CDR3 contains 14 residues. Deletions cut 5 bases from V and 4 bases from J, with 14 bases between. The germline gives CDR1 LNHNV, CDR2 YYDKDF (reference sequence). TCRdb passed the 5' RACE reads through MiXCR, listing each CDR3 protein once. The table lists 190,000 or so distinct CDR3 sequences, roughly a fifth of them singletons. V usage is TRBV15 and J usage is TRBJ1-1; D uncertain. This receptor was identified in an adult woman who had mild COVID-19 (a few samples of this study predate the infection). Cell type and time point are not known. The sequenced sample was PBMCs or a T cell subset sorted from them (not recorded which). The CDR3 region is CATSPSIGVTEAFF. The CDR3 coding sequence is TGTGCCACCAGCCCCTCTATTGGGGTCACTGAAGCTTTCTTT. The full variable domain, rest sourced from reference TRBV15 and TRBJ1-1, is DAMVIQNPRYQVTQFGKPVTLSCSQTLNHNVMYWYQQKSSQAPKLLFHYYDKDFNNEADTPDNFQSRRPNTSFCFLDIRSPGLGDTAMYLCATSPSIGVTEAFFGQGTRLTVV.